One and the same sample provided the 31 T cell receptor beta chains below, sequenced in a study of graft-versus-host responses after intestinal transplantation. These receptors lack a known antigen. Some clones are missing from TCRdb's copy, which holds only in-frame ones; the method was immunoSEQ multiplex PCR. The table records over 100,000 clones, about 95% of them present only once. Material: unstimulated CD8+ T cells sorted from spleen or lymph node cells, obtained before intestinal transplant. Every receptor here comes from a human donor who received an intestinal transplant.

V gene TRBV19 combines with J gene TRBJ2-5; 8 nucleotides align to TRBD2. The germline CDR1 and CDR2 sequences are LNHDA and SQIVND (reference sequence). The V and J ends lost 5 bases and 2 bases, in that order; junction bases with no gene match: 16. CDR3 length: 18 amino acids. This chain's CDR3 is CASSLTRGSGGIQETQYF. DNA for the CDR3: TGTGCCAGTAGTCTAACGAGAGGATCGGGAGGGATACAAGAGACCCAGTACTTC. The whole variable domain, filled in from reference TRBV19 and TRBJ2-5, reads DGGITQSPKYLFRKEGQNVTLSCEQNLNHDAMYWYRQDPGQGLRLIYYSQIVNDFQKGDIAEGYSVSREKKESFPLTVTSAQKNPTAFYLCASSLTRGSGGIQETQYFGPGTRLLVL.

Turning to this clone: One end of the junction does not line up with germline, which may come from a read error. The same CDR3 can be traced to other DNA sequences in this sample. CDR3: CASSIMAGNTEAFF. As DNA, the CDR3 is TGTGCCAGTAGTATTATGGCAGGAAACACTGAAGCTTTCTTC. J is TRBJ1-1 and V is TRBV19; D unclear. The germline gives CDR1 LNHDA, CDR2 SQIVND (reference sequence). This CDR3 comprises 14 residues.

The chain uses TRBV7-2 and TRBJ1-2; 9 nucleotides agree with TRBD1. The CDR3 has 14 amino acids. CDR1 and CDR2 from the germline V gene are SGHTA and FQGNSA. The V segment lost 4 bases and the J segment 4 bases; nucleotides outside the gene matches: 4. CDR3 loop: CASSSGQGSYGYTF. The CDR3 DNA reads TGTGCCAGCAGCTCAGGACAGGGGAGCTATGGCTACACCTTC. Full variable domain (outside the CDR3, taken from reference TRBV7-2 and TRBJ1-2): GAGVSQSPSNKVTEKGKDVELRCDPISGHTALYWYRQSLGQGLEFLIYFQGNSAPDKSGLPSDRFSAERTGGSVSTLTIQRTQQEDSAVYLCASSSGQGSYGYTFGSGTRLTVV.

The chain joins TRBV5-1 to TRBJ2-1; D perhaps matches TRBD1 (6 bases). Trimming pared 6 bases from V and 5 bases from J, leaving 12 bases between. CDR3 length: 13 residues. The germline gives CDR1 SGHRS, CDR2 YFSETQ. CDR3: CASIGGRNNEQFF. The CDR3 DNA reads as TGCGCCAGCATTGGGGGCAGAAACAATGAGCAGTTCTTC. Full variable domain (outside the CDR3, taken from reference TRBV5-1 and TRBJ2-1): KAGVTQTPRYLIKTRGQQVTLSCSPISGHRSVSWYQQTPGQGLQFLFEYFSETQRNKGNFPGRFSGRQFSNSRSEMNVSTLELGDSALYLCASIGGRNNEQFFGPGTRLTVL.

This clone was detected once. This chain joins TRBV7-8 and TRBJ1-2, with D unclear. CDR1 and CDR2 from the germline V gene are SGHVS and FQNEAQ. The CDR3 contains 14 residues. The V end lost 0 bases, the J end lost 4 bases, and 9 bases lay between the germline ends. The CDR3 reads CASSLAKGSYGYTF. For the CDR3, the DNA is TGTGCCAGCAGCTTAGCGAAAGGCAGCTATGGCTACACCTTC.

In its sample, this clone was seen a few times. V is TRBV7-9 and J is TRBJ2-1; D is uncertain. CDR3 size: 14 residues. Germline V gene lookup returns CDR1 SEHNR and CDR2 FQNEAQ (reference sequence). Trimming left V 8 bases short and J 9 bases short, with 20 bases between. Written as DNA, the CDR3 is TGTGCCAGCGTAGATATCGAAGGTAGCCGTGAGCAGTTCTTC. This translates into CASVDIEGSREQFF.

The chain couples TRBV6-6 to TRBJ1-1; TRBD1 is a possible D gene (6 bases). The germline V gene encodes CDR1 MNHNY and CDR2 SVGAGI (reference sequence). V gave up 6 bases and J gave up 1 base, with 12 bases separating them. The CDR3 is 14 amino acids. DNA of the CDR3: TGTGCCAGCAGCTTTGCAGGGGAGAACACTGAAGCTTTCTTT. It encodes CASSFAGENTEAFF.

Worth noting for this clone: This CDR3 is missing its conserved last phenylalanine or tryptophan, likely due to a read error. The limits of the CDR3 on the DNA are not certain, so only TCRdb's listed CDR3 is given. The chain has TRBV9 and TRBJ1-2. From germline, CDR1 is SGDLS and CDR2 YYNGEE. 13 amino acids form the CDR3, both terminal residues included. CDR3 sequence reads: CASSPIENLPQSV.

The V call is TRBV2, the J call TRBJ1-2, with D hard to call. From germline, CDR1 is SNHLY and CDR2 FYNNEI. This CDR3 has 13 amino acids. Trimming cost V 7 bases and J 1 base, with 10 bases left between them. The CDR3: CASTPEINYGYTF. The CDR3 DNA reads as TGTGCCAGCACGCCTGAAATTAACTATGGCTACACCTTC.

V is TRBV7-9 and J is TRBJ1-2; D might be TRBD1 (6 bases). Trimming removed 1 base at V and 3 bases at J, with 9 bases between. This CDR3 has 14 residues. The germline V gene encodes CDR1 SEHNR and CDR2 FQNEAQ (reference sequence). CDR3 protein: CASSLGRGDYGYTF. The DNA for the CDR3 is TGTGCCAGCAGCTTAGGCAGGGGAGACTATGGCTACACCTTC. Supplemented by reference TRBV7-9 and TRBJ1-2, the full variable domain reads DTGVSQNPRHKITKRGQNVTFRCDPISEHNRLYWYRQTLGQGPEFLTYFQNEAQLEKSRLLSDRFSAERPKGSFSTLEIQRTEQGDSAMYLCASSLGRGDYGYTFGSGTRLTVV.

The chain uses TRBV27 and TRBJ1-5; weak D call: TRBD1 (5 bases). Trimming left V 6 bases short and J 4 bases short, with 13 bases between. The CDR3 totals 14 residues. Germline V lookup: CDR1 MNHEY, CDR2 SMNVEV (reference sequence). In DNA form, the CDR3 reads TGTGCCAGCAGCAAGAGTGGGGGAAATCAGCCCCAGCATTTT. Its protein is CASSKSGGNQPQHF.

V and J are TRBV9 and TRBJ1-4, with D possibly matching TRBD1 (5 bases). CDR3 length: 18 residues. The ends were cut back, 3 bases at V and 5 bases at J, with 23 bases in the middle. In germline, CDR1 is SGDLS, CDR2 YYNGEE. CDR3 protein: CASSANLKDGTQNEKLFF. The DNA for the CDR3 is TGTGCCAGCAGCGCAAACTTAAAGGACGGGACTCAAAATGAAAAACTGTTTTTT.

This chain uses TRBV28 with TRBJ2-1; 9 nucleotides agree with TRBD2. This CDR3 has 15 residues. Germline V lookup: CDR1 MDHEN, CDR2 SYDVKM. V lost 2 bases and J lost 7; bases outside the gene matches: 6. The CDR3 protein is CASSLVTSGRNEQFF. The DNA for the CDR3 is TGTGCCAGCAGTTTAGTCACTAGCGGGCGAAATGAGCAGTTCTTC.

DNA of the CDR3: TGTGCCAGTAGTATAACCCTAGCGGGAGCAAACGAGCAGTTCTTC. Translated: CASSITLAGANEQFF. This chain connects TRBV19 to TRBJ2-1; 10 bases line up with TRBD2. The CDR3 totals 15 residues. Germline values: CDR1 LNHDA, CDR2 SQIVND (reference sequence). The V segment lost 2 bases and the J segment 10 bases; nucleotides outside the gene matches: 8.

This chain joins TRBV30 and TRBJ2-7; the D gene could be TRBD1 or TRBD2 (5 bases each). This CDR3 comprises 13 residues. Germline-derived CDR1 and CDR2 are GTSNPN and SVGIG (reference sequence). Trimming took off 3 bases at V and 3 bases at J, with 12 bases between the two ends. The DNA for the CDR3 is TGTGCCTGGAGACCAGGGACCGGCTACGAGCAGTACTTC. Residues: CAWRPGTGYEQYF.

This clone was counted once. The chain has TRBV6-5 and TRBJ2-3; D perhaps matches TRBD2 (6 bases). In germline, CDR1 is MNHEY, CDR2 SVGAGI. The V end lost 1 base, the J end lost 6 bases, and 11 bases lay between the germline ends. The CDR3 runs 14 residues. The DNA of the CDR3 is TGTGCCAGCAGTTACTTGCAGGGACTGGATACGCAGTATTTT. Its protein product is CASSYLQGLDTQYF.

The chain has TRBV7-9 and TRBJ1-1; maybe TRBD1 (6 bases). The V gene's germline CDR1 is SEHNR and CDR2 FQNEAQ (reference sequence). V lost 5 bases and J 6 bases, leaving 7 bases between the germline ends. This CDR3 spans 11 amino acids. CDR3 residues: CASSKGAEAFF. CDR3 coding DNA: TGTGCCAGCAGCAAGGGGGCTGAAGCTTTCTTT. Based on the CDR3 plus reference TRBV7-9 and TRBJ1-1, the full variable domain is DTGVSQNPRHKITKRGQNVTFRCDPISEHNRLYWYRQTLGQGPEFLTYFQNEAQLEKSRLLSDRFSAERPKGSFSTLEIQRTEQGDSAMYLCASSKGAEAFFGQGTRLTVV.

The CDR3 spells CASSQIQTRLRINEQFF. The CDR3 DNA is TGCGCCAGCAGCCAAATCCAGACTAGGTTAAGGATCAATGAGCAGTTCTTC. This chain connects TRBV4-1 to TRBJ2-1; weak D call: TRBD2 (6 bases). The CDR3 is made up of 17 amino acids. Germline CDR1 is MGHRA and CDR2 is YSYEKL. V dropped 2 bases and J dropped 6 bases, with 20 bases sitting between them.

V usage is TRBV27 and J usage is TRBJ1-2; TRBD1 matches 8 bases. The junction had 12 bases not matched to a gene; V was cut back by 6 bases and J by 3 bases. The length of the CDR3 is 16 residues. Germline V gives CDR1 MNHEY, CDR2 SMNVEV (reference sequence). The CDR3 nucleotides are TGTGCCAGCAGCTCACCTCCAGGGGGCGCCGACTATGGCTACACCTTC. It specifies CASSSPPGGADYGYTF.

This chain joins TRBV18 and TRBJ2-4; D gene uncertain. The V and J ends lost 3 bases and 0 bases respectively, with 9 bases between them. Germline V lookup: CDR1 KGHSH, CDR2 LQKENI. This CDR3 is 15 amino acids long. The CDR3 coding sequence is TGTGCCAGCTCACCTACGAGATTAGCCAAAAACATTCAGTACTTC. This codes for CASSPTRLAKNIQYF.

The table lists this clone with a count of one. The genes are TRBV9 and TRBJ2-1; 11 bases match TRBD2. The germline V gene encodes CDR1 SGDLS and CDR2 YYNGEE. The junction had 16 bases not matched to a gene; V was cut back by 3 bases and J by 8 bases. This CDR3 has 18 residues. CDR3: CASSEPSGSGRAPDEQFF. Here the CDR3 DNA reads TGTGCCAGCAGCGAGCCCTCCGGTAGCGGGAGGGCCCCCGATGAGCAGTTCTTC.

Only one count was recorded for this clone. The chain recombines TRBV14 with TRBJ2-7, with 8 bases lining up with TRBD2. Germline assignment: CDR1 SGHDN and CDR2 FVKESK. This CDR3 is built from 15 residues. With 5 bases clipped from V and 0 bases from J, the junction kept 6 bases outside the gene matches. The CDR3 here is CASSTGLAPSYEQYF. As DNA, the CDR3 is TGTGCCAGCAGCACCGGACTAGCACCCTCCTACGAGCAGTACTTC.

This clone showed up just once. The gene calls are TRBV27 and TRBJ2-7, with 7 bases that match TRBD2. The V segment lost 0 bases and the J segment 6 bases; nucleotides outside the gene matches: 8. CDR1 and CDR2 from the germline V gene are MNHEY and SMNVEV (reference sequence). This CDR3 has 15 amino acids. CDR3 nucleotides: TGTGCCAGCAGTTTATCGTCTAGCGGCCAGGTCGAGCAGTACTTC. Translated, it gives CASSLSSSGQVEQYF.

The chain has TRBV19 and TRBJ1-2; tentative D call: TRBD1 (5 bases). CDR3 size: 11 residues. V lost 6 bases, J lost 5 bases, and 7 bases lay in between. The germline V gene encodes CDR1 LNHDA and CDR2 SQIVND (reference sequence). The CDR3, as DNA: TGTGCCAGTAGCGGGGGATATGGCTACACCTTC. Protein: CASSGGYGYTF. The full variable domain, its missing parts supplied by reference TRBV19 and TRBJ1-2, is DGGITQSPKYLFRKEGQNVTLSCEQNLNHDAMYWYRQDPGQGLRLIYYSQIVNDFQKGDIAEGYSVSREKKESFPLTVTSAQKNPTAFYLCASSGGYGYTFGSGTRLTVV.

The chain uses TRBV19 and TRBJ2-7; D may be TRBD2 (6 bases). This CDR3 is 18 amino acids long. Trimming stripped 4 bases from V and 5 bases from J, with 27 bases between. CDR1 is LNHDA and CDR2 is SQIVND in the germline V gene (reference sequence). For the CDR3, the DNA is TGTGCCAGTAGTACCCCCTCGGGGGTTCTGGGGGGAGGCCACGAGCAGTACTTC. This sequence encodes CASSTPSGVLGGGHEQYF.

The gene calls are TRBV6-5 and TRBJ2-1; no clear D gene. Germline CDR1 is MNHEY and CDR2 is SVGAGI. Trimming removed 4 bases at V and 8 bases at J, with 18 bases between. The CDR3 sequence is 15 residues long. The CDR3: CASSSQSPNWYEQFF. The CDR3 nucleotides read TGTGCCAGCAGTTCACAGTCCCCCAATTGGTATGAGCAGTTCTTC.

The chain employs TRBV29-1 and TRBJ2-7; perhaps TRBD2 as D (6 bases). The V end lost 7 bases, the J end lost 1 base, and 14 bases lay between the germline ends. The CDR3 has 13 amino acids. Germline V gene lookup returns CDR1 SQVTM and CDR2 ANQGSEA. For the CDR3, the DNA is TGCAGCGCCGGGACTGTTCTTTCCTACGAGCAGTACTTC. Amino acids: CSAGTVLSYEQYF.

V is TRBV13 and J is TRBJ2-2, with 7 bases fitting TRBD1. V was clipped by 2 bases and J by 7 bases; unmatched bases: 1. The CDR3 length is 13 residues. Germline V lookup: CDR1 PRHDT, CDR2 FYEKMQ (reference sequence). CDR3 sequence: CASSLQGVGELFF. The CDR3 DNA reads as TGTGCCAGCAGCTTACAGGGGGTCGGGGAGCTGTTTTTT.

The chain recombines TRBV27 with TRBJ2-7; TRBD2 agrees at 12 bases. Germline V gene lookup returns CDR1 MNHEY and CDR2 SMNVEV (reference sequence). With 7 bases clipped from V and 5 bases from J, the junction kept 3 bases outside the gene matches. The CDR3 covers 13 residues. DNA of the CDR3: TGTGCCAGCATGACTAGCGGGAGCAACGAGCAGTACTTC. Protein: CASMTSGSNEQYF.

The rearrangement joins TRBV6-6 to TRBJ2-7; D is unresolved. Germline CDR1 reads MNHNY; CDR2 reads SVGAGI (reference sequence). The CDR3 contains 14 residues. V lost 2 bases, J lost 3 bases, and 11 bases lay in between. CDR3 sequence: CASSYLADFYEQYF. The CDR3 bases are TGTGCCAGCAGTTACCTGGCAGATTTCTACGAGCAGTACTTC.

The chain combines TRBV27 with TRBJ2-7; D is uncertain. This CDR3 has 15 amino acids. V was trimmed by 3 bases and J by 3 bases, leaving 15 bases between them. CDR1 is MNHEY and CDR2 is SMNVEV in the germline V gene (reference sequence). CDR3 coding DNA: TGTGCCAGCAGTTTGGTCTTTGACTCCGGCTACGAGCAGTACTTC. Protein product: CASSLVFDSGYEQYF.